The 10 T cell receptor beta chains given below trace back to one sample, sequenced in a study of blood T cell repertoires in COVID-19. Profiling relied on immunoSEQ multiplex PCR, and the TCRdb table lists in-frame clones only, not all of them. The sample lists 15,000 to 20,000 clones, about 81% occurring once. What was sequenced was peripheral blood. Receptors were obtained from a man in his fifties or sixties with acute or convalescent COVID-19.

This chain's CDR3 is CASSSSRDEQYF. CDR3 sequence (DNA): TGTGCCAGCAGTTCTTCCCGGGACGAGCAGTACTTC. The chain has TRBV12-3 or TRBV12-4 and TRBJ2-7, with D uncertain. The V and J ends lost 4 bases and 5 bases respectively, with 9 bases between them. The CDR3 contains 12 residues.

The chain couples TRBV19 to TRBJ1-5; 8 bases are shared with TRBD1. The J segment lost 2 bases and the V segment lost 3 bases, leaving 6 bases of the junction unmatched. This CDR3 comprises 16 residues. Germline CDR1 LNHDA, CDR2 SQIVND (reference sequence). CDR3 coding DNA: TGTGCCAGTAGTATTAGCCCGGGACAGGGCAATCAGCCCCAGCATTTT. The encoded protein is CASSISPGQGNQPQHF.

This clone has just one count. V usage is TRBV2 and J usage is TRBJ1-6; a possible D gene is TRBD1 (5 bases). Deletions cut 2 bases from V and 10 bases from J, with 12 bases between. CDR1 is SNHLY and CDR2 is FYNNEI in the germline V gene. This CDR3 region has 14 residues. As DNA, the CDR3 is TGTGCCAGCAGTGAATGGGGGGAGATCTCACCCCTCCACTTT. This codes for CASSEWGEISPLHF. Full variable domain (missing parts from reference TRBV2 and TRBJ1-6): EPEVTQTPSHQVTQMGQEVILRCVPISNHLYFYWYRQILGQKVEFLVSFYNNEISEKSEIFDDQFSVERPDGSNFTLKIRSTKLEDSAMYFCASSEWGEISPLHFGNGTRLTVT.

This chain uses TRBV5-1 with TRBJ2-7, with a weak D call TRBD2 (5 bases). This CDR3 is built from 14 residues. V lost 0 bases to trimming and J lost 6 bases, with 13 bases between them. Per germline, CDR1 SGHRS and CDR2 YFSETQ. The CDR3 loop reads CASSLVWGATEQYF. The CDR3 DNA is TGCGCCAGCAGCTTGGTCTGGGGAGCAACCGAGCAGTACTTC.

The chain uses TRBV5-1 and TRBJ2-3, with 10 bases matching TRBD1. The CDR3 is 19 residues long. Germline V gene sequence: CDR1 SGHRS, CDR2 YFSETQ. The trim removed 1 base at V and 4 bases at J, leaving 15 bases unmatched. CDR3 region: CASSLFGVQDRGPSDTQYF. The CDR3, as DNA: TGCGCCAGCAGCTTGTTCGGGGTACAAGACAGGGGGCCTTCAGATACGCAGTATTTT.

This clone was found a few times. The chain's CDR3 is CASSFGLAYTGELFF. CDR3 DNA: TGTGCCAGCAGTTTTGGACTAGCATACACCGGGGAGCTGTTTTTT. The rearrangement links TRBV6-1 to TRBJ2-2; 8 bases align to TRBD2. Trimming removed 5 bases from V and 3 bases from J; junction bases left unmatched: 5. CDR1 and CDR2 (germline): MNHNS, SASEGT. The CDR3 is 15 amino acids.

The gene calls are TRBV5-1 and TRBJ1-2, with TRBD1 as a possible D gene (5 bases). Germline values: CDR1 SGHRS, CDR2 YFSETQ. V was clipped by 1 base and J by 4 bases, with 11 bases between them. The CDR3 contains 14 residues. CDR3 coding DNA: TGCGCCAGCAGCTTGCTCCAGGGCGGCTATGGCTACACCTTC. Translated: CASSLLQGGYGYTF.

V gene TRBV20-1 combines with J gene TRBJ1-3; D is unresolved. The CDR3 is made up of 14 amino acids. The germline V gene has CDR1 DFQATT and CDR2 SNEGSKA (reference sequence). V gave up 3 bases and J gave up 1 base, with 10 bases separating them. The CDR3 sequence: CSASSGGSGNTIYF. For the CDR3, the DNA is TGCAGTGCTAGTTCGGGAGGGTCTGGAAACACCATATATTTT.

This CDR3 reads CASSLSVDNEQFF. As DNA, the CDR3 is TGTGCCAGCAGCTTAAGCGTGGACAATGAGCAGTTCTTC. The chain uses TRBV7-3 and TRBJ2-1; D uncertain. V was cut by 1 base and J by 5 bases, with 6 bases left in between. The CDR3 length is 13 residues. Germline values: CDR1 SGHTA, CDR2 FQGTGA.

This clone is large by share. This rearrangement joins TRBV10-3 to TRBJ1-1; D is undetermined. Germline V lookup: CDR1 ENHRY, CDR2 SYGVKD. The CDR3 is made up of 12 amino acids. Trimming pared 3 bases from V and 3 bases from J, leaving 5 bases between. The CDR3 spells CAISDSDTEAFF. CDR3 coding DNA: TGTGCCATCAGTGATTCCGACACTGAAGCTTTCTTT.